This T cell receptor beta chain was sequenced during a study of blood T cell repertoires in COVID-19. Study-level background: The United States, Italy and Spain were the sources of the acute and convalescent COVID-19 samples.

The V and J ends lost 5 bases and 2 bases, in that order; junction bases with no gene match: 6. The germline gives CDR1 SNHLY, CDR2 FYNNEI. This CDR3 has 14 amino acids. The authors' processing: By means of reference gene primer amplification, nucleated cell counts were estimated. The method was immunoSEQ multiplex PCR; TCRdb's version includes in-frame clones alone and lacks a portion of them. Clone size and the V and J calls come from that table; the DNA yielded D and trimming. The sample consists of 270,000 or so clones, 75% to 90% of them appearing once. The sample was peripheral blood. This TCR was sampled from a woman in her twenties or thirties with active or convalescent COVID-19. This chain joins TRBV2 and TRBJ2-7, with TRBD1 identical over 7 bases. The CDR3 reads CASSPTGNPYEQYF. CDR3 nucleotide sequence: TGTGCCAGCAGTCCGACAGGGAACCCCTACGAGCAGTACTTC.